The 25 T cell receptor beta chains reported below all come from one sample, sequenced in a study of T cells expressing NK-cell markers. Each CDR3 protein gets one entry in TCRdb, which reprocessed the 5' RACE reads and gives no DNA. There are 5,000 to 5,500 distinct CDR3 sequences in the sample, with 14% held by the top ten. The source material was blood T cells: a sorted CD56 or NKG2C T cell subset, CD4+ or CD8+ T cells, or bulk PBMC T cells (not recorded which). The receptors were gathered from a man between 18 and 35 years old in good health.

Its frequency marks this clonotype as medium-sized. This sequence joins TRBV9 and TRBJ2-7; TCRdb proposes TRBD2, but this gene call is untestable without DNA. The germline V gene has CDR1 SGDLS and CDR2 YYNGEE. This CDR3 has 17 amino acids. CDR3 sequence: CASSVDGTSGRRAEQYF.

In terms of frequency, this clonotype is medium-sized. The rearrangement links TRBV7-2 to TRBJ2-7. The germline gives CDR1 SGHTA, CDR2 FQGNSA. CDR3 length: 12 residues. The CDR3 protein is CASSPSGYEQYF.

Measured by frequency, this clonotype is medium-sized. The V call is TRBV20-1, the J call TRBJ1-1. Germline CDR1 and CDR2: DFQATT and SNEGSKA (reference sequence). The CDR3 is made up of 12 amino acids. The CDR3 sequence is CSATTPNTEAFF.

V is TRBV10-2 and J is TRBJ2-7. Germline values: CDR1 WSHSY, CDR2 SAAADI. The CDR3 is 13 amino acids. CDR3 sequence: CASVGDSTYEQYF.

This clonotype counts as medium-sized by frequency. The chain links TRBV29-1 to TRBJ1-2. Germline values: CDR1 SQVTM, CDR2 ANQGSEA. The CDR3 extends over 14 amino acids. The CDR3 spells CSVDAGRTTYGYTF.

This rearrangement joins TRBV29-1 to TRBJ1-1. Germline values: CDR1 SQVTM, CDR2 ANQGSEA. The CDR3 sequence is 11 residues long. CDR3 in amino acids: CSVLGGPEAFF. Using reference TRBV29-1 and TRBJ1-1 for the parts outside the CDR3, the full variable domain is SAVISQKPSRDICQRGTSLTIQCQVDSQVTMMFWYRQQPGQSLTLIATANQGSEATYESGFVIDKFPISRPNLTFSTLTVSNMSPEDSSIYLCSVLGGPEAFFGQGTRLTVV.

Considering frequency, this clonotype is medium-sized (0.01 to 0.1%). The chain is built from TRBV5-1 and TRBJ2-1. Germline CDR1 is SGHRS and CDR2 is YFSETQ. This CDR3 contains 14 residues. CDR3: CASSLTSSHNEQFF.

The chain carries TRBV15 and TRBJ1-2. The CDR3 is made up of 11 amino acids. CDR1 is LNHNV, CDR2 YYDKDF, per germline (reference sequence). The CDR3 is CATSRDTRYTF.

The V and J genes are TRBV20-1 and TRBJ1-5. The CDR3 spans 11 residues. Looked up from germline, CDR1 is DFQATT and CDR2 is SNEGSKA (reference sequence). The CDR3 here is CSASNDQPQHF.

This rearrangement joins TRBV5-6 to TRBJ2-3; TCRdb indicates TRBD2, and absent DNA this call remains unverified. Per germline, CDR1 SGHDT and CDR2 YYEEEE. This CDR3 is built from 18 residues. The CDR3 spells CASSLAVSGGGGTDTQYF.

J is TRBJ2-1 and V is TRBV30; TCRdb proposes TRBD2, but this gene call is untestable without DNA. The CDR3 has 13 amino acids. Germline V gene data show CDR1 as GTSNPN and CDR2 as SVGIG (reference sequence). CDR3 amino acids: CAWKKRTYNEQFF.

By frequency, this clonotype is medium-sized. The chain combines TRBV12-3 or TRBV12-4 with TRBJ1-5; as DNA is missing, the TRBD1 call by TCRdb cannot be tested. The CDR3 covers 15 residues. CDR3 sequence reads: CASSYGQGANQPQHF.

J is TRBJ1-3 and V is TRBV14. CDR1 is SGHDN, CDR2 FVKESK, per germline. This CDR3 region has 14 residues. The CDR3 spells CASSQDLSGNTIYF.

The genes are TRBV7-2 and TRBJ2-3; TCRdb reports TRBD2, a call that lacks DNA to check it against. The CDR3 has 16 amino acids. Germline CDR1 SGHTA, CDR2 FQGNSA. The CDR3 sequence is CASSPSGLDFTDTQYF. Filled out from reference TRBV7-2 and TRBJ2-3, the complete variable domain reads GAGVSQSPSNKVTEKGKDVELRCDPISGHTALYWYRQSLGQGLEFLIYFQGNSAPDKSGLPSDRFSAERTGGSVSTLTIQRTQQEDSAVYLCASSPSGLDFTDTQYFGPGTRLTVL.

The CDR3 protein is CASSQEGGAAEAFF. The chain joins TRBV4-1 to TRBJ1-1; TCRdb designates TRBD1, a call that cannot be tested without DNA. The CDR3 sequence is 14 residues long. From germline, CDR1 is MGHRA and CDR2 YSYEKL.

The genes are TRBV7-9 and TRBJ2-3. This CDR3 is 14 amino acids long. The germline V gene encodes CDR1 SEHNR and CDR2 FQNEAQ (reference sequence). The chain's CDR3 is CASSSSTSGDTQYF.

Considering frequency, this clonotype is large. V is TRBV4-1 and J is TRBJ1-2; TCRdb reports TRBD1, a call that lacks DNA to check it against. Germline CDR1 and CDR2: MGHRA and YSYEKL. This CDR3 is built from 16 residues. CDR3 residues: CASSWEQGLANYGYTF.

The V call is TRBV18, the J call TRBJ2-5. Germline V gene sequence: CDR1 KGHSH, CDR2 LQKENI. This CDR3 contains 14 residues. This CDR3 reads CASSPPSARETQYF.

This clonotype is labeled medium-sized based on frequency. This chain joins TRBV28 and TRBJ2-7. Germline V lookup: CDR1 MDHEN, CDR2 SYDVKM. The CDR3 extends over 14 amino acids. This chain's CDR3 is CASSFQTGPYEQYF.

The chain combines TRBV27 with TRBJ2-7; the TRBD2 assignment by TCRdb is unverifiable without DNA. The CDR3 has 13 residues. From germline, CDR1 is MNHEY and CDR2 SMNVEV (reference sequence). The CDR3: CASSLGTSYEQYF.

In terms of frequency, this clonotype is medium-sized. The rearrangement links TRBV27 to TRBJ2-1; the TRBD2 assignment by TCRdb is unverifiable without DNA. The CDR3 is 19 amino acids. The germline gives CDR1 MNHEY, CDR2 SMNVEV (reference sequence). The CDR3 spells CASSSPGLAGGDSYNEQFF.

The V call is TRBV5-1, the J call TRBJ2-3; TCRdb outputs TRBD1, but without DNA this stays unchecked. This CDR3 region has 15 residues. Per germline, CDR1 SGHRS and CDR2 YFSETQ. CDR3 in amino acids: CASSPVAASTDTQYF.

This clonotype is classed as medium-sized by frequency. The V call is TRBV4-1, the J call TRBJ2-2; checking the TCRdb D call of TRBD1 is not possible without DNA. Germline lookup yields CDR1 MGHRA and CDR2 YSYEKL. This CDR3 comprises 16 residues. CDR3 in amino acids: CASSQEAGKNTGELFF.

This clonotype is classed as medium-sized by frequency. The chain has TRBV19 and TRBJ2-7; TCRdb's D call, TRBD2, is unchecked because there is no DNA. The germline V gene encodes CDR1 LNHDA and CDR2 SQIVND (reference sequence). This CDR3 comprises 14 residues. The CDR3: CASSAGTSDYEQYF.

Measured by frequency, this clonotype is medium-sized (0.01 to 0.1%). V usage is TRBV6-1 and J usage is TRBJ2-2. Germline values: CDR1 MNHNS, CDR2 SASEGT. This CDR3 region has 13 residues. This CDR3 reads CASRPKNTGELFF.